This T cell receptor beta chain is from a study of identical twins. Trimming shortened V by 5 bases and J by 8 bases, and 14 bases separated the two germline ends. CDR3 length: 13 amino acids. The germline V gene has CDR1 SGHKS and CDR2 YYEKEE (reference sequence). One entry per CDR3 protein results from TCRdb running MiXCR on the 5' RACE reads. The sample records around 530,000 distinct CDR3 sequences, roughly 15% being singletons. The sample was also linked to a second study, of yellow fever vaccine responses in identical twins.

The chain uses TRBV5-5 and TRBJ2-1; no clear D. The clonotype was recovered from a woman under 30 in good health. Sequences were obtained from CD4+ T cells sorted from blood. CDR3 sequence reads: CASRGAGGDEQFF. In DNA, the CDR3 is TGTGCCAGCAGAGGCGCAGGTGGCGATGAGCAGTTCTTC.